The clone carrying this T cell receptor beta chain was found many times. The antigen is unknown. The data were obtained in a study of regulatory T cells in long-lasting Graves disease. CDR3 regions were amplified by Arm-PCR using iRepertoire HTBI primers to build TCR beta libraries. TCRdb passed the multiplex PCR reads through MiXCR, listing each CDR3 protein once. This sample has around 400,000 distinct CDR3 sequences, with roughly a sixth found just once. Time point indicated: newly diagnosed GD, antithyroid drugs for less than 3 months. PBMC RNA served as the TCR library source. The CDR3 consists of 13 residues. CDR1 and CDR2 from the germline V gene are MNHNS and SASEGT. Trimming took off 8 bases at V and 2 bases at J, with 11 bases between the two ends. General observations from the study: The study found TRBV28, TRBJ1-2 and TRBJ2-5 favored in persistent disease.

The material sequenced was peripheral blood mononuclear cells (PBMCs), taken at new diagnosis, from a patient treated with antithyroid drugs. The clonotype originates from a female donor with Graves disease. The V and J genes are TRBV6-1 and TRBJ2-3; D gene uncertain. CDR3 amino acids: CASRPAPTDTQYF. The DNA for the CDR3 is TGTGCCAGCCGTCCGGCTCCCACAGATACGCAGTATTTT.